This TCR beta chain comes out of a study of spatial heterogeneity in lung cancer. Overall study: Some 72 TRACERx patients with early, untreated non-small cell lung cancer donated samples. Sequenced were any available follow-up PBMC samples, which had been obtained a median of about two years after resection.

TCRdb recomputed calls from the 5' RACE reads with MiXCR, one row per CDR3 protein. The data contain 4,000 or so distinct CDR3 sequences, 26% of them singletons. Time point defined: blood at routine non-recurrence follow-up after resection. No cell sorting; template was whole RNA from tumor, lung tissue or PBMC. CDR1 LNHDA and CDR2 SQIVND come from the germline V gene (reference sequence). There are 15 residues in the CDR3. Trimming stripped 3 bases from V and 6 bases from J, with 16 bases between. This specimen was PBMCs, taken at follow-up. V gene TRBV19 combines with J gene TRBJ2-3; D gene ambiguous. The sequence was obtained from a male donor with early-stage non-small cell lung cancer. In DNA, the CDR3 is TGTGCCAGTAGTATCCGAGGAGATGTGTCGGATACGCAGTATTTT. This codes for CASSIRGDVSDTQYF. Supplemented by reference TRBV19 and TRBJ2-3, the full variable domain reads DGGITQSPKYLFRKEGQNVTLSCEQNLNHDAMYWYRQDPGQGLRLIYYSQIVNDFQKGDIAEGYSVSREKKESFPLTVTSAQKNPTAFYLCASSIRGDVSDTQYFGPGTRLTVL.